The next 23 T cell receptor beta chains were all read from a single sample in a study of shared clonotypes between healthy human individuals. Profiling relied on immunoSEQ multiplex PCR, and the TCRdb table lists in-frame clones only, not all of them. The table records hundreds of thousands of clones, approximately 92% of them present only once. As defined, naive CD8 cells were CD45RO-negative and positively selected for CCR7, with terminally differentiated effector memory CD45RA+ cells excluded. Sequenced material: naive CD8+ T cells sorted from blood. These receptors all stem from a man younger than 45 in good health.

The V call is TRBV12-5, the J call TRBJ2-3; 7 positions match TRBD2. This CDR3 is 15 amino acids long. From germline, CDR1 is LGHNT and CDR2 FRNRAP. The V and J ends lost 7 bases and 0 bases, in that order; junction bases with no gene match: 7. The DNA of the CDR3 is TGTGCTAGTGCCCCAGGGACTACAAGCACAGATACGCAGTATTTT. As protein: CASAPGTTSTDTQYF.

The rearrangement joins TRBV7-9 to TRBJ2-2; D uncertain. The germline gives CDR1 SEHNR, CDR2 FQNEAQ (reference sequence). CDR3 length: 17 amino acids. The V and J ends lost 5 bases and 0 bases respectively, with 16 bases between them. CDR3 DNA sequence: TGTGCCAGCAGCCTCCCCTTGCGCCGTCCGAACACCGGGGAGCTGTTTTTT. It encodes CASSLPLRRPNTGELFF.

The chain employs TRBV5-1 and TRBJ2-7; 12 nucleotides agree with TRBD2. The junction had 5 bases not matched to a gene; V was cut back by 4 bases and J by 3 bases. CDR3 length: 15 residues. Germline V gene lookup returns CDR1 SGHRS and CDR2 YFSETQ. CDR3 amino acids: CASSQTSGGIYEQYF. The CDR3, as DNA: TGCGCCAGCAGCCAGACTAGCGGGGGAATCTACGAGCAGTACTTC.

The V call is TRBV4-1, the J call TRBJ2-7; TRBD2 matches 8 bases. Germline values: CDR1 MGHRA, CDR2 YSYEKL. Unmatched junction bases numbered 4, after V lost 2 bases and J lost 1 base. The CDR3 is made up of 15 amino acids. CDR3 sequence: CASSQRIAGSYEQYF. CDR3 coding DNA: TGCGCCAGCAGCCAAAGGATAGCGGGATCCTACGAGCAGTACTTC.

The chain is built from TRBV5-4 and TRBJ2-7; no reliable D call. The length of the CDR3 is 14 residues. Trimming cost V 0 bases and J 2 bases, with 9 bases left between them. Germline V lookup: CDR1 SGHNT, CDR2 YYREEE (reference sequence). CDR3 DNA sequence: TGTGCCAGCAGCTTGGATGGAACGGCCTACGAGCAGTACTTC. Protein: CASSLDGTAYEQYF.

This chain's CDR3 is CASSSRVTAQNIQYF. The CDR3, as DNA: TGTGCCAGCAGCTCCCGAGTCACTGCCCAAAACATTCAGTACTTC. This chain connects TRBV13 to TRBJ2-4; no reliable D call. Trimming stripped 4 bases from V and 5 bases from J, with 15 bases between. The germline V gene encodes CDR1 PRHDT and CDR2 FYEKMQ (reference sequence). The CDR3 is made up of 15 amino acids.

V and J are TRBV29-1 and TRBJ2-7; D possibly uses TRBD1 or TRBD2 (5 bases each). Germline values: CDR1 SQVTM, CDR2 ANQGSEA. V lost 6 bases and J lost 6, with 18 bases in between. The CDR3 is made up of 13 amino acids. Here the CDR3 reads CSVAQGPYSEQYF. Written as DNA, the CDR3 is TGCAGCGTGGCTCAGGGACCCTACTCCGAGCAGTACTTC.

The V and J genes are TRBV7-8 and TRBJ2-7; TRBD2 matches 10 bases. Germline V gene data show CDR1 as SGHVS and CDR2 as FQNEAQ. The J segment lost 3 bases and the V segment lost 1 base, leaving 3 bases of the junction unmatched. The CDR3 is made up of 15 amino acids. CDR3 region: CASSLDLAGDYEQYF. The CDR3 nucleotides are TGTGCCAGCAGCTTAGATCTAGCGGGAGACTACGAGCAGTACTTC. Using reference TRBV7-8 and TRBJ2-7 for the parts outside the CDR3, the full variable domain is GAGVSQSPRYKVAKRGQDVALRCDPISGHVSLFWYQQALGQGPEFLTYFQNEAQLDKSGLPSDRFFAERPEGSVSTLKIQRTQQEDSAVYLCASSLDLAGDYEQYFGPGTRLTVT.

The chain joins TRBV7-8 to TRBJ2-7, with TRBD2 identical over 8 bases. Germline V gene lookup returns CDR1 SGHVS and CDR2 FQNEAQ. J gave up 2 bases and V 5 bases, and 8 bases lay outside the gene matches. The CDR3 loop spans 15 amino acids. The CDR3 DNA is TGTGCCAGCAGCCCACTAGCGGTGAACCCCTACGAGCAGTACTTC. Translated, it gives CASSPLAVNPYEQYF.

The V gene is TRBV19, the J gene TRBJ2-7; D remains ambiguous. Germline V CDR1 and CDR2: LNHDA, SQIVND (reference sequence). The CDR3 has 11 residues. V was trimmed by 4 bases and J by 11 bases, leaving 12 bases between them. The CDR3 here is CASSTGGRKYF. The DNA for the CDR3 is TGTGCCAGTAGTACAGGTGGCCGAAAGTACTTC. Together with reference TRBV19 and TRBJ2-7, the CDR3 gives the full variable domain: DGGITQSPKYLFRKEGQNVTLSCEQNLNHDAMYWYRQDPGQGLRLIYYSQIVNDFQKGDIAEGYSVSREKKESFPLTVTSAQKNPTAFYLCASSTGGRKYFGPGTRLTVT.

The chain carries TRBV16 and TRBJ1-1; D unclear. The CDR3 contains 13 residues. The V end lost 1 base, the J end lost 0 bases, and 3 bases lay between the germline ends. Germline loops: CDR1 KGHSY, CDR2 FQNENV. The CDR3 nucleotides read TGTGCCAGCAGCCAATTTCTGAACACTGAAGCTTTCTTT. Translation gives CASSQFLNTEAFF.

This clone was observed a single time. The gene calls are TRBV19 and TRBJ2-2; no reliable D call. The CDR3 is made up of 13 amino acids. CDR1 and CDR2 from the germline V gene are LNHDA and SQIVND (reference sequence). V was clipped by 7 bases and J by 6 bases, with 12 bases between them. This CDR3 reads CASTSAWSGELFF. Written as DNA, the CDR3 is TGTGCCAGTACTTCCGCGTGGTCCGGGGAGCTGTTTTTT.

This chain connects TRBV9 to TRBJ2-3, with D possibly TRBD1 on 7 matching bases. This CDR3 comprises 18 residues. Germline CDR1 SGDLS, CDR2 YYNGEE. The ends were cut back, 4 bases at V and 3 bases at J, with 24 bases in the middle. CDR3 protein: CASSPYFGGGLKTDTQYF. CDR3 coding DNA: TGTGCCAGCAGCCCATATTTCGGAGGGGGCTTAAAGACAGATACGCAGTATTTT.

This clone appeared a single time. The V and J genes are TRBV7-9 and TRBJ1-1, with D uncertain. V lost 5 bases and J lost 6, with 7 bases in between. This CDR3 has 11 amino acids. The germline V gene has CDR1 SEHNR and CDR2 FQNEAQ (reference sequence). CDR3 residues: CASSISAEAFF. CDR3 bases: TGTGCCAGCAGCATCAGTGCTGAAGCTTTCTTT.

The chain carries TRBV6-1 and TRBJ1-2; D gene unclear. This CDR3 is 14 amino acids long. Germline V gene data show CDR1 as MNHNS and CDR2 as SASEGT. V was shortened by 4 bases and J by 4 bases, with 13 bases between the two germline ends. CDR3 DNA sequence: TGTGCCAGCAGTGCTGGGCCCGCGGGCTATGGCTACACCTTC. Residues: CASSAGPAGYGYTF.

The J gene is TRBJ2-1, the V gene TRBV6-5; TRBD2 might be the D (5 bases). Deletions cut 4 bases from V and 1 base from J, with 8 bases between. The CDR3 loop spans 14 amino acids. In germline, CDR1 is MNHEY, CDR2 SVGAGI. The DNA of the CDR3 is TGTGCCAGCAGTTCTAGGAGGTCCTACAATGAGCAGTTCTTC. Translated, it gives CASSSRRSYNEQFF.

For this clone: This sample includes further DNA sequences coding for the same CDR3. The CDR3 DNA sequence: TGCAGTGCTAGGGAGTACTACGAGCAGTACTTC. Protein product: CSAREYYEQYF. This sequence joins TRBV20-1 and TRBJ2-7; D is uncertain. The CDR3 totals 11 residues. Trimming took off 3 bases at V and 3 bases at J, with 6 bases between the two ends. CDR1 DFQATT and CDR2 SNEGSKA come from the germline V gene (reference sequence).

The chain joins TRBV7-9 to TRBJ2-1; possibly TRBD1 for D (6 bases). Between the trimmed V and J ends, which lost 4 bases and 8 bases, there was a span of 15 bases. Germline lookup yields CDR1 SEHNR and CDR2 FQNEAQ (reference sequence). This CDR3 contains 14 residues. The CDR3 DNA is TGTGCCAGCAGCTCCCCTTTCAACAGGGATGAGCAGTTCTTC. This sequence encodes CASSSPFNRDEQFF. Complete variable domain (other parts from reference TRBV7-9 and TRBJ2-1): DTGVSQNPRHKITKRGQNVTFRCDPISEHNRLYWYRQTLGQGPEFLTYFQNEAQLEKSRLLSDRFSAERPKGSFSTLEIQRTEQGDSAMYLCASSSPFNRDEQFFGPGTRLTVL.

The chain carries TRBV5-1 and TRBJ1-2, with a weak D call TRBD1 (5 bases). Germline V CDR1 and CDR2: SGHRS, YFSETQ. This CDR3 contains 13 residues. Deletions cut 0 bases from V and 4 bases from J, with 7 bases between. CDR3 amino acids: CASSLEQGYGYTF. The CDR3 DNA reads as TGCGCCAGCAGCTTGGAGCAGGGCTATGGCTACACCTTC.

The chain has TRBV27 and TRBJ1-2; 9 bases line up with TRBD1. This CDR3 region has 14 residues. After removal of 2 bases from V and 7 bases from J, the junction contained 5 bases not matched to a gene. From germline, CDR1 is MNHEY and CDR2 SMNVEV (reference sequence). The CDR3 sequence: CASSLVGQGAGYTF. The DNA for the CDR3 is TGTGCCAGCAGTTTAGTGGGACAGGGTGCTGGCTACACCTTC.

This rearrangement joins TRBV7-7 to TRBJ2-3; TRBD2 is a possible D gene (6 bases). The V end was cut by 1 base, the J end by 5 bases, with 13 bases between. This CDR3 is built from 15 residues. Looked up from germline, CDR1 is SSHAT and CDR2 is FNYEAQ (reference sequence). The CDR3 is CASSLGLGFEDTQYF. As DNA, the CDR3 is TGTGCCAGCAGCTTAGGACTAGGGTTTGAAGATACGCAGTATTTT.

This rearrangement joins TRBV15 to TRBJ2-5; possible D gene TRBD1, 5 bases. Per the germline V gene, CDR1 is LNHNV and CDR2 is YYDKDF (reference sequence). The CDR3 is 14 residues long. V was cut by 4 bases and J by 2 bases, with 11 bases left in between. CDR3 nucleotide sequence: TGTGCCACCAGCATAAACAGGATTCAAGAGACCCAGTACTTC. Protein sequence: CATSINRIQETQYF.

The V call is TRBV4-1, the J call TRBJ1-5, with D uncertain. V was pared by 0 bases and J by 4 bases, with 16 bases between. The CDR3 loop spans 17 amino acids. Germline CDR1 and CDR2: MGHRA and YSYEKL. The CDR3 DNA follows: TGCGCCAGCAGCCAAGATTACCGCCCGTCAGGAAATCAGCCCCAGCATTTT. Its protein product is CASSQDYRPSGNQPQHF.